This TCR beta chain appears in the sequencing data of a study of blood T cell repertoires in COVID-19. Overall study: COVID-19 samples from acute and convalescent phases originated in the United States, Italy and Spain.

Profiled with immunoSEQ multiplex PCR; TCRdb holds only in-frame clones, not every one. The sample consists of hundreds of thousands of clones, around nine tenths of them appearing once. The CDR3 has 15 residues. Germline lookup yields CDR1 MNHEY and CDR2 SVGAGI. V was cut by 6 bases and J by 2 bases, with 16 bases left in between. This clone was detected once. The TCR comes from a woman aged 60 to 75 who had recovered from COVID-19. This sequence joins TRBV6-5 and TRBJ2-5; a possible D gene is TRBD2 (6 bases). The sample comprised PBMCs or T cells enriched from blood (not recorded which). The CDR3 here is CASSSPGLLQETQYF. Written as DNA, the CDR3 is TGTGCCAGCAGCTCACCGGGACTGCTACAAGAGACCCAGTACTTC.